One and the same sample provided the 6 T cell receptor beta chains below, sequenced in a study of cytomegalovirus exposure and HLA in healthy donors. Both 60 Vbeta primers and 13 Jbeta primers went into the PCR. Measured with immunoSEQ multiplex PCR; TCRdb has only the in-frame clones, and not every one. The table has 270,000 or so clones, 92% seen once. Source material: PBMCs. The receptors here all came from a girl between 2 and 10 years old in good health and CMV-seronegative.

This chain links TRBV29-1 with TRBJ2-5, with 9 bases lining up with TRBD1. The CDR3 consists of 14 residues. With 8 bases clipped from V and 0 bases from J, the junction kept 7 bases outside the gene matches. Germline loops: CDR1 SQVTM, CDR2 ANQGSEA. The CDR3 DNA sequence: TGCAGCACCTGGGACAGGGAGTACCAAGAGACCCAGTACTTC. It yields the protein CSTWDREYQETQYF.

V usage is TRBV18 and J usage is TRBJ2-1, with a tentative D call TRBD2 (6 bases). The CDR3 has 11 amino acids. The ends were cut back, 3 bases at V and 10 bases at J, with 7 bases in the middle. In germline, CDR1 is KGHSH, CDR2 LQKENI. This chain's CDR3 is CASSPTSEQFF. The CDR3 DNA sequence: TGTGCCAGCTCACCCACTAGCGAGCAGTTCTTC.

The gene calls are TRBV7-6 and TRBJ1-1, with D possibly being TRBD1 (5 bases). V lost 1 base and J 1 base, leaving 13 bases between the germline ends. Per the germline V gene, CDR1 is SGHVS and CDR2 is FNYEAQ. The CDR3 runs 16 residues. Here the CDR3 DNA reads TGTGCCAGCAGCTTAGGGGAGGGGCGGTGGAACACTGAAGCTTTCTTT. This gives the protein CASSLGEGRWNTEAFF.

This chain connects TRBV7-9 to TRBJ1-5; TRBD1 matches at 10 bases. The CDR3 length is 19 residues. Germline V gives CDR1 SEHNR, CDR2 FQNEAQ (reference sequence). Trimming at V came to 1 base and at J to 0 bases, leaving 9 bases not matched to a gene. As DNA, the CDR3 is TGTGCCAGCAGCTTAGTAAGGACAGGGGGAGATCGTAGCAATCAGCCCCAGCATTTT. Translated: CASSLVRTGGDRSNQPQHF. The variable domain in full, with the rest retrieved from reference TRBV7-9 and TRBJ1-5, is DTGVSQNPRHKITKRGQNVTFRCDPISEHNRLYWYRQTLGQGPEFLTYFQNEAQLEKSRLLSDRFSAERPKGSFSTLEIQRTEQGDSAMYLCASSLVRTGGDRSNQPQHFGDGTRLSIL.

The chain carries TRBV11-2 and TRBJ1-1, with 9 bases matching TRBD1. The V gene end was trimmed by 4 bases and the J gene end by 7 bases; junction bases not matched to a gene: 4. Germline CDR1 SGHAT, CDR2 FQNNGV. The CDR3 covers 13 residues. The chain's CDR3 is CASSYRQGGEAFF. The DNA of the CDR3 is TGTGCCAGCAGCTACAGACAGGGGGGTGAAGCTTTCTTT.

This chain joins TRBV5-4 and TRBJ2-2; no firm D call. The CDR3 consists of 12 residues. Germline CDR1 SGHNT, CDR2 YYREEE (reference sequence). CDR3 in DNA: TGTAGCTGCGCTATGAACACCGGGGAGCTGTTTTTT. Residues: CSCAMNTGELFF.